This is a list of T cell receptor beta chains from one sample in a study of identical twins. TCRdb independently ran MiXCR on the 5' RACE reads; one entry per CDR3 protein. Of about 340,000 distinct CDR3 sequences in the sample, approximately 13% were seen once. These sequences were also reported in another study, on yellow fever vaccine responses in identical twins.

What was sequenced was CD8+ T cells sorted from blood. Receptor source: a woman aged 18-29 years in good health. Each CDR3 is given with its conserved first and last residue.

TRBJ2-5 TRBV12-3/TRBV12-4 CASSPPRTEETQYF
TRBJ2-2 TRBV27 CASSPSGGRTGELFF
TRBJ1-1 TRBV3-1 CASSQEFREVNTEAFF
TRBJ2-3 TRBV15 CATSKVDTQYF
TRBJ2-1 TRBV9 CASSLGTSGSDEQFF
TRBJ2-1 TRBV29-1 CSNIGPGGSYNEQFF
TRBJ2-1 TRBV29-1 CSVDGDRAYNEQFF
TRBJ2-5 TRBV5-1 CASSSTLAGGATGETQYF
TRBJ1-3 TRBV9 CASSAGQGGGNTIYF
TRBJ1-2 TRBV25-1 CASRRGYVGGYTF
TRBJ1-6 TRBV5-5 CASSPRTPQGGSPLHF
TRBJ1-6 TRBV27 CASSLAQLRDSPLHF
TRBJ1-3 TRBV20-1 CSARDIRGEAGNTIYF
TRBJ2-1 TRBV27 CASTRGGAGVNNEQFF
TRBJ2-1 TRBV12-3/TRBV12-4 CASSLGRMINNEQFF
TRBJ2-2 TRBV6-1 CASSTGTTANTGELFF
TRBJ2-1 TRBV4-1 CASSQEAGSNEQFF
TRBJ2-5 TRBV15 CATRLGLARETQYF
TRBJ2-1 TRBV28 CASSFRPGRGYNEQFF
TRBJ2-7 TRBV3-1 CASSQEPTAPDVYEQYF
TRBJ2-7 TRBV3-1 CASSQDPPVPTSIYEQYF
TRBJ2-5 TRBV6-5 CASSYIWGEETQYF
TRBJ2-2 TRBV6-5 CASSYSLAGNSGTGELFF
TRBJ2-2 TRBV27 CASSAQRANTGELFF
TRBJ2-7 TRBV12-3/TRBV12-4 CASSLVPSYEQYF
TRBJ1-2 TRBV4-1 CASSPKSETGPYGYTF
TRBJ2-2 TRBV5-1 CASSTEGQLNTGELFF
TRBJ1-3 TRBV28 CASSYGDRGNTIYF
TRBJ2-1 TRBV20-1 CSAIERGVGDEQFF
TRBJ2-5 TRBV5-1 CASSSEQEPQETQYF
TRBJ2-5 TRBV29-1 CSVVGDWETQYF
TRBJ2-1 TRBV12-3/TRBV12-4 CASSPYPGNEQFF
TRBJ1-1 TRBV27 CASSFGSEAFF
TRBJ2-2 TRBV11-1 CASSVNSAGELFF
TRBJ2-1 TRBV29-1 CSVSGPLSVDEQFF
TRBJ2-2 TRBV12-3/TRBV12-4 CASSNGGELFF
TRBJ2-3 TRBV20-1 CSATRDSDTDTQYF
TRBJ1-2 TRBV2 CASSEGGRRYGYTF
TRBJ2-7 TRBV28 CASSGGQASDGGQYF
TRBJ1-2 TRBV4-1 CASSSDRGHGGYTF